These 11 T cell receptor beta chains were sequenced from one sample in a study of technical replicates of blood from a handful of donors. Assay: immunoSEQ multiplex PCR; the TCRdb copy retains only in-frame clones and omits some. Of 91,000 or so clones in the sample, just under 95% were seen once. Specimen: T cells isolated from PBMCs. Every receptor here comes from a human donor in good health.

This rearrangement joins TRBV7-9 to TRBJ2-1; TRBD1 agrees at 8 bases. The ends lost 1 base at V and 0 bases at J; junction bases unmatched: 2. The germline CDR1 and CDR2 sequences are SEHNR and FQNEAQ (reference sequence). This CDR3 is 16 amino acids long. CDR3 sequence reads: CASSLGTGGSYNEQFF. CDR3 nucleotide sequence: TGTGCCAGCAGCTTAGGTACAGGGGGCTCCTACAATGAGCAGTTCTTC. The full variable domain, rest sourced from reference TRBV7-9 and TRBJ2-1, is DTGVSQNPRHKITKRGQNVTFRCDPISEHNRLYWYRQTLGQGPEFLTYFQNEAQLEKSRLLSDRFSAERPKGSFSTLEIQRTEQGDSAMYLCASSLGTGGSYNEQFFGPGTRLTVL.

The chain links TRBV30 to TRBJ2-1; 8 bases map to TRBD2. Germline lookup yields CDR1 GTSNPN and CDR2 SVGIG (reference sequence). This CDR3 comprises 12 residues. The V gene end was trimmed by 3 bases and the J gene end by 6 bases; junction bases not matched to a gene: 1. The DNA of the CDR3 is TGTGCCTGGAGGGGGACTAGCAATGAGCAGTTCTTC. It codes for CAWRGTSNEQFF.

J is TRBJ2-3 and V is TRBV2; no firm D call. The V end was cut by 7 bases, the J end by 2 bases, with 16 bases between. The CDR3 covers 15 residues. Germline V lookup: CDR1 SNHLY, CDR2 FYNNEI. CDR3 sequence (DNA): TGTGCCAGCAAAGAGGCCGATCCTCACACAGATACGCAGTATTTT. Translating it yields CASKEADPHTDTQYF.

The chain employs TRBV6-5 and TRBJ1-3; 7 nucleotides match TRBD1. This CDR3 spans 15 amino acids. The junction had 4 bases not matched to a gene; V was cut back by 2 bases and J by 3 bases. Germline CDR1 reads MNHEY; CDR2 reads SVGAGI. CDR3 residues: CASSYDREDGNTIYF. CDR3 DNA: TGTGCCAGCAGTTACGACAGGGAGGATGGAAACACCATATATTTT.

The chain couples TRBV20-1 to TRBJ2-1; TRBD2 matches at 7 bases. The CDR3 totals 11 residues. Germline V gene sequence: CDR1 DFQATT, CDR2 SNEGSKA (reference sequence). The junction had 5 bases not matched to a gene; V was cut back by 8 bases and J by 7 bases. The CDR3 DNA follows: TGCAGTACGGGAGGTGGGAATGAGCAGTTCTTC. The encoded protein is CSTGGGNEQFF.

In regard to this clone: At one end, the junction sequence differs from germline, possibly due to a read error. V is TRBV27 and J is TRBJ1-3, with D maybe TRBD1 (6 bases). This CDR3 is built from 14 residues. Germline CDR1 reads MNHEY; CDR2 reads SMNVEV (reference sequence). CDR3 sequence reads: CVSTGTGSGNTIYF. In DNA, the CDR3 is TGTGTCAGCACCGGCACAGGGTCCGGAAACACCATATATTTT.

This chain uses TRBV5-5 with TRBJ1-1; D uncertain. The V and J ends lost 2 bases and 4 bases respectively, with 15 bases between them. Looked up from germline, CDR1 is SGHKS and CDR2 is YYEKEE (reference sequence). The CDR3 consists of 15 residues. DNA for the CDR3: TGTGCCAGCAGCTTAACCTTCCGACAACCCACTGAAGCTTTCTTT. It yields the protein CASSLTFRQPTEAFF.

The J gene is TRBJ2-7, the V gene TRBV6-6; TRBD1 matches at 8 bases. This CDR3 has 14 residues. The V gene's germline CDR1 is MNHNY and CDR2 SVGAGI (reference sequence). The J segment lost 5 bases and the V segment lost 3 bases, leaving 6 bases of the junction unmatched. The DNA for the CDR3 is TGTGCCAGCAGTTATGGGCAGGGGGCGAACGAGCAGTACTTC. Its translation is CASSYGQGANEQYF.

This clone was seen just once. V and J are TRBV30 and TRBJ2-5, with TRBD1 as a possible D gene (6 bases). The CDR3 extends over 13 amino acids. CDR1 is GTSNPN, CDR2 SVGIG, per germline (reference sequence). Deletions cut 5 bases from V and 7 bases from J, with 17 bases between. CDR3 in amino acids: CAWGKGGFGTQYF. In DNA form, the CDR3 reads TGTGCCTGGGGGAAAGGGGGATTTGGGACCCAGTACTTC.

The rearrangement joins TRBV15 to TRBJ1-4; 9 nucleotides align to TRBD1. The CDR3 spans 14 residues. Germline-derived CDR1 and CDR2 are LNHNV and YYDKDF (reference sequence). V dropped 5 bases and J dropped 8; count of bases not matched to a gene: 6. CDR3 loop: CATSGDREVEKLFF. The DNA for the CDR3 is TGTGCCACCAGCGGGGACAGGGAGGTCGAAAAACTGTTTTTT. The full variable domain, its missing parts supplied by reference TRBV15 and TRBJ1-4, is DAMVIQNPRYQVTQFGKPVTLSCSQTLNHNVMYWYQQKSSQAPKLLFHYYDKDFNNEADTPDNFQSRRPNTSFCFLDIRSPGLGDTAMYLCATSGDREVEKLFFGSGTQLSVL.

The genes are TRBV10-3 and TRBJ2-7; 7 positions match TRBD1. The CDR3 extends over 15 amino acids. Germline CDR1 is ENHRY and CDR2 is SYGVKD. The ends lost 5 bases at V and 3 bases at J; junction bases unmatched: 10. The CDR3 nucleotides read TGTGCCATCAGTCGGAGACAGGGCAAGGACTACGAGCAGTACTTC. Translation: CAISRRQGKDYEQYF.